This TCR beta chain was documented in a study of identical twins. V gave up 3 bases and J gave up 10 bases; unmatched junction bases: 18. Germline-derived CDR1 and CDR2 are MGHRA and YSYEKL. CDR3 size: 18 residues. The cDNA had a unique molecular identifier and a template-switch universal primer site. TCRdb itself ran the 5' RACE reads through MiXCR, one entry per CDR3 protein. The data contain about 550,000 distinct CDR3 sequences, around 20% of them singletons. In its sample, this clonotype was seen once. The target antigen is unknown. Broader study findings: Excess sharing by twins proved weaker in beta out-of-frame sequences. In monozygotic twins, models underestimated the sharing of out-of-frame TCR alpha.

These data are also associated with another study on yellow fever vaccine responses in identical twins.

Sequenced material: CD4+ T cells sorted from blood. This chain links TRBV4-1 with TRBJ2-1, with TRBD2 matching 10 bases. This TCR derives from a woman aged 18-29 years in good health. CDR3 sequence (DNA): TGCGCCAGCAGCCACCCCTCTAGCGGGAGTATTGTACAATACGAGCAGTTCTTC. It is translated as CASSHPSSGSIVQYEQFF.